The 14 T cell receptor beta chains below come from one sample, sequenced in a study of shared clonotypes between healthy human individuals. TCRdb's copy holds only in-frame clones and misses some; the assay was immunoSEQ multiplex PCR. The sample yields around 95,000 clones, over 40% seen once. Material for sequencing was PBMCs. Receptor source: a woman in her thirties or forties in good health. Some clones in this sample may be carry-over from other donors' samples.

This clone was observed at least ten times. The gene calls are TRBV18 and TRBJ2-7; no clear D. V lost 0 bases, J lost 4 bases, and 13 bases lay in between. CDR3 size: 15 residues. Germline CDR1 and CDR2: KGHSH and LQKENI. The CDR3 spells CASSPPVRSTYEQYF. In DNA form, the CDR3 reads TGTGCCAGCTCACCACCGGTCCGATCTACTTACGAGCAGTACTTC.

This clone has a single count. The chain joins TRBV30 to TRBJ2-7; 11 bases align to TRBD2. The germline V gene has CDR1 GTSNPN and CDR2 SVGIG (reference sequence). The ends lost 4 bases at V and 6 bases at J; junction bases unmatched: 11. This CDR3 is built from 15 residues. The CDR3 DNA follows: TGTGCCTGGACCCAGATAGCGGGAGGGCCAGGCGAGCAGTACTTC. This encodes CAWTQIAGGPGEQYF.

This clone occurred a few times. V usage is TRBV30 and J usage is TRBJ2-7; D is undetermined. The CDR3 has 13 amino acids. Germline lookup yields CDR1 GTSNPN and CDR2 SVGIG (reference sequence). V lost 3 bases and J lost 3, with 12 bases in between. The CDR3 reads CAWSVLVDYEQYF. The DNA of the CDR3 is TGTGCCTGGAGCGTACTGGTGGACTACGAGCAGTACTTC.

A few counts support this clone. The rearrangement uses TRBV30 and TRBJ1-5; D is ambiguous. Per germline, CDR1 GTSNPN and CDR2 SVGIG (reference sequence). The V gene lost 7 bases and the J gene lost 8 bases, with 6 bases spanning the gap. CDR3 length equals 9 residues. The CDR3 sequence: CASEKPQHF. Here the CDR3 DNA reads TGTGCCTCCGAGAAGCCCCAGCATTTT.

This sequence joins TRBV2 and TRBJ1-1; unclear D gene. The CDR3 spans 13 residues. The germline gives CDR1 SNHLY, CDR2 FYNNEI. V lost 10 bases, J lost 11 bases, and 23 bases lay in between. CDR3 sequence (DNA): TGTGCCACCCAGATCATAAGGACCCCGAGGGCTTTCTTT. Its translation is CATQIIRTPRAFF.

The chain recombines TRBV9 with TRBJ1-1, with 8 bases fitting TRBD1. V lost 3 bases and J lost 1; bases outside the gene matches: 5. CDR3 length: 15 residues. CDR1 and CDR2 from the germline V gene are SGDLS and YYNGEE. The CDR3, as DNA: TGTGCCAGCAGCGACCGACAGGGGCGGAACACTGAAGCTTTCTTT. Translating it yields CASSDRQGRNTEAFF.

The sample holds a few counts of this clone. The CDR3 DNA is TGTGCCAGCAGCTTACTAGGGGGATCCTACAATGAGCAGTTCTTC. Translating gives CASSLLGGSYNEQFF. The V gene is TRBV11-1, the J gene TRBJ2-1; TRBD1 is a possible D gene (6 bases). This CDR3 has 15 residues. CDR1 SGHAT and CDR2 FQDESV come from the germline V gene (reference sequence). V lost 2 bases to trimming and J lost 1 base, with 9 bases between them.

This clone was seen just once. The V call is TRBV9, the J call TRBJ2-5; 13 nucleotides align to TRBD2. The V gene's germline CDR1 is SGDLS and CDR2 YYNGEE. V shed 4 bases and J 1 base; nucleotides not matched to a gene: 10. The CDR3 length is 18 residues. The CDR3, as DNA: TGTGCCAGCAGCCCTTGGACTAGCGGGAGACCAAGCCAAGAGACCCAGTACTTC. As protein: CASSPWTSGRPSQETQYF.

The CDR3 DNA sequence: TGTGCCAGCAGCCAAGTGGCTGGGACAGGAGGAATGAAAAAACTGTTTTTT. Encoded protein: CASSQVAGTGGMKKLFF. The chain joins TRBV4-2 to TRBJ1-4; TRBD1 matches 8 bases. Germline values: CDR1 LGHNA, CDR2 YNFKEQ. The CDR3 runs to 17 residues. Losses at the gene ends were 1 base for V and 9 bases for J; bases not matched to a gene: 13.

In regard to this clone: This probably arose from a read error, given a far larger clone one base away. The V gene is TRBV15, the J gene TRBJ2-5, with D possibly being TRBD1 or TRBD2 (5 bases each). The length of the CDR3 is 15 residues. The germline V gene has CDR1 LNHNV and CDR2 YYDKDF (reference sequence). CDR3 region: CATSRDPSGRETQHF. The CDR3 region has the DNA TGTGCCACCAGCAGAGATCCCTCAGGGAGAGAGACCCAGCACTTC. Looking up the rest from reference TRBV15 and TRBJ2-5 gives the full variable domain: DAMVIQNPRYQVTQFGKPVTLSCSQTLNHNVMYWYQQKSSQAPKLLFHYYDKDFNNEADTPDNFQSRRPNTSFCFLDIRSPGLGDTAMYLCATSRDPSGRETQHFGPGTRLLVL.

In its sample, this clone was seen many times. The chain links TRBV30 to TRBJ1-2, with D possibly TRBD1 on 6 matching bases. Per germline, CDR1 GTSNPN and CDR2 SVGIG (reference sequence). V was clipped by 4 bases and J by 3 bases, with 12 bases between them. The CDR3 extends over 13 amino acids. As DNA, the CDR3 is TGTGCCTGGAACAGGGTGGCCGACTATGGCTACACCTTC. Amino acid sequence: CAWNRVADYGYTF.

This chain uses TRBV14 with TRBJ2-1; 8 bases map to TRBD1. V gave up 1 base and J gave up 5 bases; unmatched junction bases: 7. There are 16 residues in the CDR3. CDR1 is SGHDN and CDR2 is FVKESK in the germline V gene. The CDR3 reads CASSQVGQGWDNEQFF. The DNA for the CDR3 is TGTGCCAGCAGCCAAGTTGGACAGGGTTGGGACAATGAGCAGTTCTTC.

The CDR3 region has the DNA TGTGCCAGCAGTATCTCGGGACTACTCCCTTCCTACGAGCAGTACTTC. Translated: CASSISGLLPSYEQYF. V is TRBV27 and J is TRBJ2-7; the match to TRBD2 covers 7 bases. V was pared by 5 bases and J by 1 base, with 11 bases of the junction left unmatched. The CDR3 sequence is 16 residues long. Per germline, CDR1 MNHEY and CDR2 SMNVEV (reference sequence).

The CDR3 spells CACHPAGSGNTIYF. The CDR3, as DNA: TGTGCCTGCCACCCGGCTGGGTCTGGAAACACCATATATTTT. The chain combines TRBV30 with TRBJ1-3; D unresolved. Germline assignment: CDR1 GTSNPN and CDR2 SVGIG (reference sequence). The CDR3 is made up of 14 amino acids. The V gene lost 6 bases and the J gene lost 1 base, with 13 bases spanning the gap. Complete variable domain (other parts from reference TRBV30 and TRBJ1-3): SQTIHQWPATLVQPVGSPLSLECTVEGTSNPNLYWYRQAAGRGLQLLFYSVGIGQISSEVPQNLSASRPQDRQFILSSKKLLLSDSGFYLCACHPAGSGNTIYFGEGSWLTVV.